A single sample gave rise to the 27 T cell receptor beta chains below, sequenced in a study of neurological immune-mediated disorders. TCRdb reprocessed the 5' RACE reads with MiXCR, giving one entry per CDR3 protein. The sample contains around 71,000 distinct CDR3 sequences, about 13% of which appear only once. Stated time point: longitudinal time-point 1 (baseline). Sequenced input: PBMCs. Receptor source: a female donor with HTLV-1-associated myelopathy (HAM/TSP).

This clonotype has ten or more counts. This chain connects TRBV9 to TRBJ2-3; tentative D call: TRBD1 (5 bases). Germline loops: CDR1 SGDLS, CDR2 YYNGEE. V was clipped by 3 bases and J by 2 bases, with 16 bases between them. The CDR3 length is 16 residues. The CDR3 DNA reads as TGTGCCAGCAGCGCCCCCCGGACACGGAACACAGATACGCAGTATTTT. This translates into CASSAPRTRNTDTQYF.

This sequence joins TRBV28 and TRBJ1-3; D remains ambiguous. CDR1 is MDHEN, CDR2 SYDVKM, per germline. The V end was cut by 5 bases, the J end by 0 bases, with 14 bases between. The CDR3 has 16 residues. The DNA of the CDR3 is TGTGCCAGCAGTCCGGGTGGGGTCAACTCTGGAAACACCATATATTTT. This translates into CASSPGGVNSGNTIYF.

A remark on this clonotype: A read error may explain this, as a much larger clone is one base away. The chain recombines TRBV27 with TRBJ2-1; no reliable D call. Germline V lookup: CDR1 MNHEY, CDR2 SMNVEV (reference sequence). The CDR3 extends over 14 amino acids. The DNA for the CDR3 is TGTGCCACCTCTCTAATGGGCACCTACTATGAGCAGTTCTTC. This codes for CATSLMGTYYEQFF.

The sample holds many counts of this clonotype. The chain combines TRBV10-3 with TRBJ1-1; no firm D call. The CDR3 runs 14 residues. The germline V gene has CDR1 ENHRY and CDR2 SYGVKD. The V gene lost 2 bases and the J gene lost 1 base, with 8 bases spanning the gap. The CDR3 DNA reads as TGTGCCATCAGTGAGCCTCCCCCGAACACTGAAGCTTTCTTT. Encoded protein: CAISEPPPNTEAFF.

The sample holds many counts of this clonotype. The chain recombines TRBV10-2 with TRBJ2-3; 7 nucleotides line up with TRBD1. V gave up 7 bases and J gave up 1 base; unmatched junction bases: 8. The CDR3 runs to 15 residues. From germline, CDR1 is WSHSY and CDR2 SAAADI. CDR3 nucleotides: TGCGCCAGCACCAACAGGGGTTTAGGCACAGATACGCAGTATTTT. The encoded protein is CASTNRGLGTDTQYF.

There are many counts of this clonotype. The rearrangement uses TRBV5-1 and TRBJ2-3; D is possibly TRBD1 or TRBD2 (5 bases each). Trimming shortened V by 4 bases and J by 4 bases, and 13 bases separated the two germline ends. The CDR3 is 14 amino acids. CDR1 is SGHRS, CDR2 YFSETQ, per germline. CDR3 DNA sequence: TGCGCCAGCAGCACGGGGACGCGTTCAGATACGCAGTATTTT. Its protein product is CASSTGTRSDTQYF.

This clonotype showed up many times. This chain connects TRBV7-2 to TRBJ1-4, with D tentatively TRBD1 (6 bases). The germline V gene has CDR1 SGHTA and CDR2 FQGNSA. Trimming pared 4 bases from V and 6 bases from J, leaving 15 bases between. CDR3 length: 15 residues. CDR3 loop: CASSSQGHPYEKLFF. The CDR3 bases are TGTGCCAGCAGCTCCCAGGGACATCCATATGAAAAACTGTTTTTT.

This clonotype was observed at least ten times. The chain uses TRBV12-3 or TRBV12-4 and TRBJ1-4; D perhaps matches TRBD1 (6 bases). Trimming took 5 bases from V and 6 from J, leaving 13 bases between them. This CDR3 is built from 14 residues. CDR3 sequence: CASSPRGLDEKLFF. The CDR3 DNA sequence: TGTGCCAGCAGTCCCAGGGGTTTAGATGAAAAACTGTTTTTT.

This clonotype was detected many times. The chain employs TRBV15 and TRBJ1-5; D is undetermined. CDR1 and CDR2 (germline): LNHNV, YYDKDF (reference sequence). The CDR3 runs to 13 residues. V was shortened by 0 bases and J by 6 bases, with 6 bases between the two germline ends. Written as DNA, the CDR3 is TGTGCCACCAGCAGAGATACCGGTCAGCCCCAGCATTTT. It codes for CATSRDTGQPQHF.

As for this clonotype: The junction shows a germline mismatch at one end, possibly a read error. The V call is TRBV5-5, the J call TRBJ2-5; possibly TRBD1 for D (5 bases). The CDR3 loop spans 14 amino acids. Germline CDR1 reads SGHKS; CDR2 reads YYEKEE (reference sequence). CDR3 region: CASSLATVVETKYF. CDR3 nucleotide sequence: TGTGCCAGCAGCTTGGCGACAGTGGTAGAGACCAAGTACTTC. Full variable domain (missing parts from reference TRBV5-5 and TRBJ2-5): DAGVTQSPTHLIKTRGQQVTLRCSPISGHKSVSWYQQVLGQGPQFIFQYYEKEERGRGNFPDRFSARQFPNYSSELNVNALLLGDSALYLCASSLATVVETKYFGPGTRLLVL.

This clonotype was counted at least ten times. This chain joins TRBV5-1 and TRBJ1-1, with D hard to call. This CDR3 contains 13 residues. Per germline, CDR1 SGHRS and CDR2 YFSETQ. Trimming cost V 4 bases and J 3 bases, with 10 bases left between them. Here the CDR3 DNA reads TGCGCCAGCAGCCCCGGATTTGACACTGAAGCTTTCTTT. Translating it yields CASSPGFDTEAFF.

This clonotype has ten or more counts. The J gene is TRBJ1-2, the V gene TRBV5-1; weak D call: TRBD1 (6 bases). Trimming took off 3 bases at V and 8 bases at J, with 20 bases between the two ends. Germline V gene data show CDR1 as SGHRS and CDR2 as YFSETQ. The CDR3 is 15 residues long. CDR3 in DNA: TGCGCCAGCAGCTCCCTGGGGGAGGAGGGGGAAGGCTACACCTTC. As protein: CASSSLGEEGEGYTF.

At least ten counts were recorded for this clonotype. This chain joins TRBV4-1 and TRBJ2-7; weak D call: TRBD1 (5 bases). This CDR3 is built from 14 residues. Trimming shortened V by 4 bases and J by 4 bases, and 14 bases separated the two germline ends. The V gene's germline CDR1 is MGHRA and CDR2 YSYEKL. The CDR3 is CASSPVVQGYEQYF. The CDR3 bases are TGCGCCAGCAGCCCCGTGGTCCAGGGTTACGAGCAGTACTTC.

This clonotype was detected many times. The chain links TRBV4-2 to TRBJ1-4; D remains ambiguous. Trimming shortened V by 8 bases and J by 7 bases, and 11 bases separated the two germline ends. Looked up from germline, CDR1 is LGHNA and CDR2 is YNFKEQ. The CDR3 has 12 amino acids. In DNA form, the CDR3 reads TGTGCCAGCCGTAGGGCCGCTGAAAAACTGTTTTTT. Its protein is CASRRAAEKLFF.

This clonotype was seen at least ten times. The chain employs TRBV7-2 and TRBJ2-5; D is unclear. The V gene lost 1 base and the J gene lost 3 bases, with 6 bases spanning the gap. This CDR3 has 13 residues. CDR1 and CDR2 (germline): SGHTA, FQGNSA. CDR3 nucleotides: TGTGCCAGCAGCTTAGTTTGGGAAGAGACCCAGTACTTC. Protein product: CASSLVWEETQYF.

This clonotype was picked up one time. The rearrangement uses TRBV6-1 and TRBJ1-5; perhaps TRBD1 as D (6 bases). V lost 8 bases to trimming and J lost 6 bases, with 17 bases between them. From germline, CDR1 is MNHNS and CDR2 SASEGT. The CDR3 consists of 14 residues. The CDR3 region has the DNA TGTGCCAGCCGCCCCGGGGGGGCGGCTCAGCCCCAGCATTTT. Its protein product is CASRPGGAAQPQHF.

This clonotype came up many times. The V call is TRBV10-2, the J call TRBJ2-7; weak D call: TRBD1 (5 bases). There are 12 residues in the CDR3. Per germline, CDR1 WSHSY and CDR2 SAAADI. V was clipped by 7 bases and J by 4 bases, with 11 bases between them. CDR3 coding DNA: TGCGCCAGCAACGAGGACAATTACGAGCAGTACTTC. This gives the protein CASNEDNYEQYF.

This clonotype was seen at least ten times. The chain is built from TRBV20-1 and TRBJ2-3, with TRBD2 matching over 9 bases. The length of the CDR3 is 15 residues. The trim removed 6 bases at V and 1 base at J, leaving 8 bases unmatched. Germline CDR1 reads DFQATT; CDR2 reads SNEGSKA (reference sequence). The CDR3 nucleotides are TGCAGTGCAAGCATAGCGGGGGACGGCACAGATACGCAGTATTTT. Its translation is CSASIAGDGTDTQYF.

At least ten counts were recorded for this clonotype. This chain uses TRBV29-1 with TRBJ1-5; no definite D call. CDR1 and CDR2 (germline): SQVTM, ANQGSEA. V dropped 3 bases and J dropped 7 bases, with 10 bases sitting between them. The CDR3 consists of 12 residues. CDR3 coding DNA: TGCAGCGTTGAGTGGAGCCAGCAGCCCCAGCATTTT. This translates into CSVEWSQQPQHF.

This clonotype was recorded many times. A read error may be the cause here, since a much bigger clone is one base away. The rearrangement links TRBV5-1 to TRBJ2-5; D possibly corresponds to TRBD2 (5 bases). CDR3 length equals 14 residues. Germline CDR1 reads SGHRS; CDR2 reads YFSETQ. CDR3 region: CTSSLGGSLETQYF. In nucleotides, the CDR3 is TGCACCAGCAGCTTAGGAGGCTCTTTGGAGACCCAGTACTTC.

This clonotype was detected ten times or more. V is TRBV4-1 and J is TRBJ2-1; D gene ambiguous. Germline V gene lookup returns CDR1 MGHRA and CDR2 YSYEKL. CDR3 size: 15 residues. V gave up 2 bases and J gave up 7 bases, with 15 bases separating them. The CDR3 loop is CASSQSRILGNEQFF. For the CDR3, the DNA is TGCGCCAGCAGCCAATCCAGGATTCTTGGGAATGAGCAGTTCTTC.

This clonotype has ten or more counts. CDR3 loop: CASSLGLSYEQYF. CDR3 nucleotides: TGTGCCAGCAGTTTGGGACTATCCTACGAGCAGTACTTC. The rearrangement links TRBV6-5 to TRBJ2-7; TRBD2 matches 7 bases. Germline values: CDR1 MNHEY, CDR2 SVGAGI. J was trimmed by 1 base and V by 4 bases; bases with no gene match: 1. This CDR3 contains 13 residues.

This clonotype was observed at least ten times. The chain is built from TRBV20-1 and TRBJ2-2; perhaps TRBD2 as D (6 bases). Germline V gene data show CDR1 as DFQATT and CDR2 as SNEGSKA (reference sequence). Trimming removed 8 bases from V and 0 bases from J, with 13 bases in between. The CDR3 covers 14 residues. The CDR3 nucleotides are TGCAGTTTTAAAGCGGGTACGAACACCGGGGAGCTGTTTTTT. This encodes CSFKAGTNTGELFF.

This clonotype was seen a few times. The chain carries TRBV7-8 and TRBJ1-5; 8 nucleotides agree with TRBD1. Germline V lookup: CDR1 SGHVS, CDR2 FQNEAQ. The CDR3 contains 22 residues. V shed 5 bases, J shed 2 bases, and the junction held 26 bases outside the gene matches. CDR3 nucleotides: TGTGCCAGCAGCCGTTTTGGTCGCTCGGCAGGGGGCCGGAGATTGTGCAATCAGCCCCAGCATTTT. Translating it yields CASSRFGRSAGGRRLCNQPQHF.

This clonotype was seen repeatedly, ten times or more. This chain joins TRBV11-2 and TRBJ2-7; D is perhaps TRBD1 (6 bases). V was trimmed by 5 bases and J by 4 bases, leaving 15 bases between them. The CDR3 has 14 amino acids. From germline, CDR1 is SGHAT and CDR2 FQNNGV. This CDR3 reads CASSKTWGHYEQYF. The CDR3, as DNA: TGTGCCAGCAGCAAAACTTGGGGGCATTACGAGCAGTACTTC.

The chain carries TRBV20-1 and TRBJ2-3; D perhaps matches TRBD1 (6 bases). CDR3 length equals 14 residues. Trimming pared 4 bases from V and 1 base from J, leaving 12 bases between. Germline V gene data show CDR1 as DFQATT and CDR2 as SNEGSKA (reference sequence). CDR3 residues: CSANDRRGTDTQYF. CDR3 DNA: TGCAGTGCTAATGACAGGCGGGGCACAGATACGCAGTATTTT.

This clonotype was seen at least ten times. One end of the junction does not line up with germline, which may come from a read error. The chain combines TRBV15 with TRBJ2-1; tentative D call: TRBD1 (8 bases). Germline V gives CDR1 LNHNV, CDR2 YYDKDF (reference sequence). The CDR3 has 18 residues. CDR3 sequence: CATSRPGRTGISNNEQFF. The CDR3 DNA sequence: TGTGCTACCAGCAGACCCGGGAGGACAGGGATATCAAACAATGAGCAGTTCTTC.